This T cell receptor beta chain stems from a study of blood T cell repertoires in COVID-19 (dated by TCRdb to 2018 to 2021). Study-level background: Samples from collaborators originated in the United States, Italy and Spain and spanned both the acute and convalescent phases of COVID-19. The prospective study material was composed of cDNA or gDNA derived from T cells, B-cell-depleted T cells, or PBMCs. Deeply sampled blood TCRbeta repertoires from subjects exposed to, actively infected with, or recovered from COVID-19 were included in the dataset. The repertoires were made available in a free public database intended to serve as a resource for research on the immune response to SARS-CoV-2. Samples were obtained from the ongoing ImmuneRACE study (first 160 participants) and from 1,200 or so subjects provided by 6 global collaborators. The sample metadata nearly always contained a de-identified subject ID, COVID-19 status, age in years and sex. Where available, HLA class I and class II types were taken from metadata supplied by the sample provider and were not determined by assay-based typing.

Comments on this clone: No cognate antigen has been identified for it. There are no base qualities to consult, and no much larger clone falls within one base.

Reading the germline V gene (reference sequence) gives CDR1 SEHNR and CDR2 FQNEAQ. Cut back by 2 bases and 1 base, the V and J ends lie 11 bases apart. From the cysteine through the phenylalanine, the CDR3 covers 15 amino acids. The kept DNA is CDR3 alone, 45 bases in frame from the first base. TCRbeta CDR3 regions were amplified from genomic DNA using the immunoSEQ Assay, a bias-controlled multiplex PCR. The original methods were these. The number of nucleated cells in each sample was estimated by amplification of reference gene primers within the assay. To quantify the absolute abundance of each unique TCRbeta CDR3 rearrangement, sequence reads were collapsed and filtered. For each sample, productive Simpson clonality was calculated as the square root of Simpson's diversity index across productive rearrangements. The table comes from immuneACCESS by way of TCRdb, which keeps in-frame sequences with V and J called. Part of the clones is missing from these tables; in studies checked, under half for an unresolved V gene and the rest for unknown reasons. V, J and clone size are taken as reported in that table, and D and trimming were inferred from the DNA itself. The table for this sample lists 300,000 to 450,000 clones; over 75% of them were counted only once. The top ten constitute more than 9% of the sample.

The study at large found these results: Clinical and demographic metadata were provided uncurated, with the amount varying by source and participant.

At one collaborating source in Seattle, patients were enrolled during active infection and were followed longitudinally through the course of disease. Collaborating institutions collected whole blood in K2EDTA tubes following their own protocols. For TCRbeta analysis, collaborator samples were shipped as frozen whole blood, as isolated PBMCs, or as DNA extracted from either sample type. The origin of this receptor is a woman under 40 with COVID-19, enrolled during active disease. The sequence joins TRBV7-9 to TRBJ2-5; too little of a D gene remains to name it. Sequencing was performed on peripheral blood. The CDR3: CASSLLETVQETQYF. The sequenced DNA: TGTGCCAGCAGCTTACTGGAGACGGTCCAAGAGACCCAGTACTTC.